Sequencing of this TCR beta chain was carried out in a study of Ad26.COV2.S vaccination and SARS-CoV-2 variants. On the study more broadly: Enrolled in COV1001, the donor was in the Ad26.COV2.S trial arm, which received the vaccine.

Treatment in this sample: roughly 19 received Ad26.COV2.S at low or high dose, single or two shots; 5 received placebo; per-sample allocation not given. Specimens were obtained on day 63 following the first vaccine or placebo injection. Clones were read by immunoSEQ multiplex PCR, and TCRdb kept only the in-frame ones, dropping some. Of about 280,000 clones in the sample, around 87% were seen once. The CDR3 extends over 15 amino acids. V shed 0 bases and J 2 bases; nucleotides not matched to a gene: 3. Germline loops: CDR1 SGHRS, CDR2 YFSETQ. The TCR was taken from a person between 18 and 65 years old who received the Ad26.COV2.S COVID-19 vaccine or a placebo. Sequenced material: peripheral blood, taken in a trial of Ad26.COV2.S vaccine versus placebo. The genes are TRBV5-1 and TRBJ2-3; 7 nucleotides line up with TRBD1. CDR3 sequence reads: CASSLVGQNTDTQYF. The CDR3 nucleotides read TGCGCCAGCAGCTTGGTGGGACAGAACACAGATACGCAGTATTTT.